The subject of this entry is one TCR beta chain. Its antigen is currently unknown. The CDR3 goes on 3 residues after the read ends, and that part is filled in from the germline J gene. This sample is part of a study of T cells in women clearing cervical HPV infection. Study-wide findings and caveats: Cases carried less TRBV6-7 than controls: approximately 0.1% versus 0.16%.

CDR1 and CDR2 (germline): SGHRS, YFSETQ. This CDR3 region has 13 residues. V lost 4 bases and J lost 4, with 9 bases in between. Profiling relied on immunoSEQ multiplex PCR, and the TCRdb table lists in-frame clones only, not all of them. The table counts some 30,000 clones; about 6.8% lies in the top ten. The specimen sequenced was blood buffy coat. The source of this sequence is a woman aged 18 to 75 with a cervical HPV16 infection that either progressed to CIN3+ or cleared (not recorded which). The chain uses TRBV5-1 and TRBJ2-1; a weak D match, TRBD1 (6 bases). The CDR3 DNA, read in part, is TGCGCCAGCAGCAAGGACAGATACAATGAG. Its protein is CASSKDRYNE. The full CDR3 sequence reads CASSKDRYNEQFF.